Listed below are T cell receptor beta chains from one sample, sequenced in a study of blood T cell repertoires in COVID-19. Method: immunoSEQ multiplex PCR; TCRdb's copy keeps in-frame clones and lacks some. This sample carries 85,000 to 100,000 clones, about nine tenths of them seen once, and the ten largest clones take 1.5% to 2%. Sequenced material: peripheral blood. Receptor source: a man in his 60s with acute or convalescent COVID-19. Both conserved end residues are part of each CDR3. The D gene is left open where the match is weak. Size tells how often a clone was seen (once, few, many) or the class of an expanded clone, and some rows leave it out.

>TRBV19|-|once|TRBJ1-5
CASSRGGNQPQHF
TGTGCCAGTAGTAGGGGAGGCAATCAGCCCCAGCATTTT
>TRBV5-1|-|-|TRBJ1-1
CASSLVRDTEAFF
TGCGCCAGCAGCTTGGTCAGGGACACTGAAGCTTTCTTT
>TRBV5-4|-|-|TRBJ1-3
CASSLAGKGPGNTIYF
TGTGCCAGCAGCTTGGCAGGGAAGGGTCCTGGAAACACCATATATTTT
>TRBV19|-|once|TRBJ1-1
CASTDPGGWNTEAFF
TGTGCCAGTACCGACCCGGGGGGCTGGAACACTGAAGCTTTCTTT
>TRBV7-9|-|-|TRBJ2-7
CASSPNRNPNEQYF
TGTGCCAGCAGCCCCAACAGGAATCCTAACGAGCAGTACTTC
>TRBV12-3/TRBV12-4|TRBD1|-|TRBJ1-1
CASSLATGAGAFF
TGTGCCAGCAGTTTAGCGACAGGGGCTGGAGCTTTCTTT
>TRBV7-9|TRBD1|-|TRBJ1-1
CATYRGSNTEAFF
TGTGCCACCTACAGGGGTTCGAACACTGAAGCTTTCTTT
>TRBV12-3/TRBV12-4|-|-|TRBJ1-1
CASSRGAVSEAFF
TGTGCCAGCAGTCGGGGGGCAGTCAGTGAAGCTTTCTTT
>TRBV7-9|TRBD1|-|TRBJ1-5
CASSFGTVRNQPQHF
TGTGCCAGCAGCTTCGGGACAGTTCGAAATCAGCCCCAGCATTTT
>TRBV20-1|-|-|TRBJ1-1
CSVQAITEAFF
TGCAGTGTCCAGGCCATTACTGAAGCTTTCTTT
>TRBV3-1/TRBV3-2|-|once|TRBJ1-1
CASSPRTGGMNTEAFF
TGTGCCAGCAGCCCCAGGACCGGAGGCATGAACACTGAAGCTTTCTTT
>TRBV14|-|once|TRBJ1-1
CASSQWQGSEAFF
TGTGCCAGCAGCCAATGGCAGGGCTCTGAAGCTTTCTTT
>TRBV5-1|-|once|TRBJ2-3
CASSPQATDTQYF
TGCGCCAGCAGCCCCCAGGCCACAGATACGCAGTATTTT
>TRBV19|TRBD1|-|TRBJ1-4
CASAAGQRNNEKLFF
TGTGCCAGTGCCGCGGGACAGCGGAATAATGAAAAACTGTTTTTT
>TRBV18|-|once|TRBJ2-2
CAGLGESNTGELFF
TGTGCCGGCCTAGGGGAATCAAACACCGGGGAGCTGTTTTTT
>TRBV12-3/TRBV12-4|-|medium-sized|TRBJ1-1
CASSLGGGTEAFF
TGTGCCAGCAGTTTGGGGGGGGGCACTGAAGCTTTCTTT
>TRBV5-1|TRBD2|-|TRBJ2-1
CASSQAASGGKSYNEQFF
TGCGCCAGCAGTCAGGCCGCTAGCGGGGGGAAATCCTACAATGAGCAGTTCTTC
>TRBV5-5|-|-|TRBJ2-2
CASSLGGALTGELFF
TGTGCCAGCAGCTTGGGTGGGGCGCTGACCGGGGAGCTGTTTTTT
>TRBV29-1|-|-|TRBJ2-3
CSVEQVTTDTQYF
TGCAGCGTTGAGCAGGTCACCACAGATACGCAGTATTTT
>TRBV3-1/TRBV3-2|-|-|TRBJ2-3
CASSQLGGSVPTDTQYF
TGTGCCAGCAGCCAACTAGGGGGTAGTGTCCCCACAGATACGCAGTATTTT
>TRBV12-1|-|once|TRBJ1-3
CASSLTGGSGNTIYF
TGTGCCAGCAGCTTGACAGGGGGCTCTGGAAACACCATATATTTT
>TRBV11-3|-|once|TRBJ2-1
CASSPLASGEQFF
TGTGCCAGCAGCCCTCTTGCGAGCGGTGAGCAGTTCTTC
>TRBV7-2|-|-|TRBJ1-1
CASSLRASREAFF
TGTGCCAGCAGCTTACGCGCGTCGAGGGAAGCTTTCTTT
>TRBV6-2/TRBV6-3|-|-|TRBJ1-2
CASSQTSSNYGYTF
TGTGCCAGCAGTCAAACCAGTTCTAACTATGGCTACACCTTC
>TRBV3-1/TRBV3-2|TRBD2|-|TRBJ2-7
CASSLILAGAPYEQYF
TGTGCCAGCAGCCTTATACTAGCGGGGGCCCCCTACGAGCAGTACTTC
>TRBV4-1|TRBD1|-|TRBJ1-6
CASSHPDRDNSPLHF
TGCGCCAGCAGCCACCCGGACAGGGATAATTCACCCCTCCACTTT
>TRBV19|TRBD1|-|TRBJ1-6
CASSVTWDSNSPLHF
TGTGCCAGTAGTGTGACGTGGGACAGTAATTCACCCCTCCACTTT
>TRBV5-1|TRBD1|-|TRBJ2-2
CASSLRGQGYTGELFF
TGCGCCAGCAGCTTGAGGGGACAGGGGTACACCGGGGAGCTGTTTTTT
>TRBV3-1/TRBV3-2|-|-|TRBJ2-4
CASSQGGGAGAKNIQYF
TGTGCCAGCAGCCAAGGGGGCGGGGCGGGGGCCAAAAACATTCAGTACTTC
>TRBV7-9|TRBD1|-|TRBJ2-7
CASSLGDRGYEQYF
TGTGCCAGCAGCTTAGGTGACAGGGGTTACGAGCAGTACTTC
>TRBV18|TRBD1|-|TRBJ1-1
CASSPKGGRTEAFF
TGTGCCAGCTCACCAAAAGGGGGCAGAACTGAAGCTTTCTTT
>TRBV6-5|-|-|TRBJ2-7
CASSYQTDSYEQYF
TGTGCCAGCAGTTACCAGACAGACTCCTACGAGCAGTACTTC
>TRBV10-2|-|-|TRBJ2-3
CASGMDGGQADTQYF
TGCGCCAGCGGGATGGACGGGGGGCAAGCAGATACGCAGTATTTT
>TRBV30|-|-|TRBJ1-5
CAWSSSDSSNQPQHF
TGTGCCTGGAGTTCCTCGGACAGTTCCAATCAGCCCCAGCATTTT
>TRBV10-1|-|-|TRBJ1-1
CASSQTENTEAFF
TGCGCCAGCAGCCAGACAGAGAACACTGAAGCTTTCTTT
>TRBV6-5|TRBD1|-|TRBJ1-1
CASSYQLGQGSAEAFF
TGTGCCAGCAGTTACCAGTTGGGACAGGGGAGCGCTGAAGCTTTCTTT
>TRBV30|-|-|TRBJ1-1
CAFGWVGGSEAFF
TGTGCCTTCGGATGGGTGGGGGGGAGTGAAGCTTTCTTT
>TRBV19|TRBD1|-|TRBJ1-5
CASSDRGYFSNQPQHF
TGTGCCAGTAGTGACAGGGGCTACTTTAGCAATCAGCCCCAGCATTTT
>TRBV9|TRBD2|once|TRBJ2-4
CASSVEGLAGALDQYF
TGTGCCAGCAGCGTAGAGGGGCTAGCGGGGGCCCTGGATCAGTACTTC
>TRBV11-1|-|-|TRBJ1-2
CASSPRSALSYTF
TGTGCCAGCAGCCCCCGGAGTGCCCTGAGCTACACCTTC
>TRBV27|TRBD1|-|TRBJ1-1
CASSLSWTGGGEAFF
TGTGCCAGCAGTTTATCTTGGACAGGGGGTGGTGAAGCTTTCTTT
>TRBV4-2|-|-|TRBJ2-3
CASSLEGYNPSTDTQYF
TGTGCCAGCAGCTTGGAGGGTTACAACCCTAGCACAGATACGCAGTATTTT
>TRBV4-1|-|-|TRBJ1-5
CASSQGWGEQPQHF
TGCGCCAGCAGCCAAGGTTGGGGGGAACAGCCCCAGCATTTT
>TRBV6-5|TRBD1|-|TRBJ1-2
CASSYDRARGYTF
TGTGCCAGCAGTTACGACAGGGCCCGTGGCTACACCTTC
>TRBV4-1|TRBD1|-|TRBJ1-1
CASGLRTGANTEAFF
TGCGCCAGCGGACTCCGGACAGGGGCGAACACTGAAGCTTTCTTT
>TRBV19|-|-|TRBJ2-3
CASRGGTDTQYF
TGTGCCAGTAGGGGCGGGACAGATACGCAGTATTTT
>TRBV2|-|-|TRBJ1-5
CASRDGGPLSPQHF
TGTGCCAGCAGGGACGGGGGGCCCCTGTCGCCCCAGCATTTT
>TRBV7-9|-|-|TRBJ1-3
CASSLRAARGSSSGNTIYF
TGTGCCAGCAGCTTAAGGGCGGCCCGGGGGTCGAGCTCTGGAAACACCATATATTTT
>TRBV3-1/TRBV3-2|TRBD2|-|TRBJ2-1
CASSQVLRGVLNEQFF
TGTGCCAGCAGCCAAGTATTGCGGGGGGTCCTCAATGAGCAGTTCTTC
>TRBV11-2|TRBD2|once|TRBJ2-3
CASSLGGAGLAGFTDTQYF
TGTGCCAGCAGCTTAGGAGGGGCGGGACTAGCGGGGTTCACAGATACGCAGTATTTT
>TRBV6-5|-|-|TRBJ1-1
CASSLDRLNTEAFF
TGTGCCAGCAGCCTCGACAGGCTGAACACTGAAGCTTTCTTT
>TRBV3-1/TRBV3-2|TRBD1|few|TRBJ1-2
CASRGDRGLHNYGYTF
TGTGCCAGCAGAGGAGACAGGGGACTACATAACTATGGCTACACCTTC
>TRBV7-7|TRBD2|once|TRBJ2-5
CASSLGSGGPSQETQYF
TGTGCCAGCAGCTTGGGTAGCGGGGGGCCTTCCCAAGAGACCCAGTACTTC
>TRBV4-1|TRBD1|-|TRBJ1-5
CASSQAGGSDLPQHF
TGCGCCAGCAGCCAGGCAGGGGGTTCTGATCTGCCCCAGCATTTT
>TRBV7-9|-|-|TRBJ1-3
CASSLGGLGTSGNTIYF
TGTGCCAGCAGCTTAGGGGGGCTGGGAACCTCTGGAAACACCATATATTTT